This paragraph reports one TCR beta chain. PCR was performed a second time for about 7 to 11 cycles using a sample-barcoded 5' primer and a J-beta primer mix. Through a template-switch adaptor with 12 random nucleotides, each cDNA molecule received a tag. TCRdb ran MiXCR on the 5' RACE reads and lists one entry per CDR3 protein. The sample lists around 900,000 distinct CDR3 sequences; 51% were seen once. The CDR3 length is 14 residues. Each donor gave about 9.3 milliliters of peripheral blood. This record comes from a study of blood T cells in healthy people across ages. The sequenced sample consisted of blood. The chain employs TRBV21-1 and TRBJ2-5; the listed D gene, TRBD1, was not tested against the DNA. TRBV21-1 is an annotated pseudogene. The source is a woman aged 55-75 years in good health. The CDR3 loop is CASSTGTGRYEQYF. CDR3 sequence (DNA): TGTGCCAGCAGCACCGGGACAGGGAGGTATGAGCAGTACTTC.